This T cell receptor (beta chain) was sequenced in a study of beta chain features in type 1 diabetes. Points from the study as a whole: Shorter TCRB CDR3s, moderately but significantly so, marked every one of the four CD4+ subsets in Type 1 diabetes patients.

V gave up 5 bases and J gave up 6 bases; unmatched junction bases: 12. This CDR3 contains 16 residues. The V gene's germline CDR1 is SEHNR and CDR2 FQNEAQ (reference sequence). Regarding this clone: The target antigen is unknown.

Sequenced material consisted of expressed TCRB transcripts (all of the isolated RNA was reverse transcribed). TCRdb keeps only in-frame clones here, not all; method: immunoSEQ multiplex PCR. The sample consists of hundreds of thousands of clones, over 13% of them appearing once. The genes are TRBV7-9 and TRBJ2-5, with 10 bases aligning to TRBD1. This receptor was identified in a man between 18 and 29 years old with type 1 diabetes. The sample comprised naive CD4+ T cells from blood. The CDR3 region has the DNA TGTGCCAGCAGCCCGAATTTGGGACAGGGGAGGCAGACCCAGTACTTC. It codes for CASSPNLGQGRQTQYF.